The T cell receptor (beta chain) under discussion was sequenced for a study of neurological immune-mediated disorders. Regarding the study as a whole: The phylogenetic placement of 18 of 34 multiple sclerosis patients' repertoires in one related-CDR3 cluster constitutes a possible signature. Multiple sclerosis, the disease with the least TCR clonal expansion, fell below healthy controls, whereas HTLV-1-associated myelopathy showed the most.

MiXCR was run by TCRdb on the 5' RACE reads, yielding one entry per CDR3 protein. The data hold roughly 52,000 distinct CDR3 sequences, with 4% observed a single time. The CDR3 spans 14 residues. The V gene end was trimmed by 3 bases and the J gene end by 5 bases; junction bases not matched to a gene: 6. Per the germline V gene, CDR1 is SGHRS and CDR2 is YFSETQ. There are many counts of this clonotype. The antigen is not known. The material sequenced was CD4+ T cells from blood. This clonotype was obtained from a woman in her thirties or forties with multiple sclerosis. This sequence joins TRBV5-1 and TRBJ1-1, with 8 bases identical to TRBD1. The CDR3 loop reads CASSSGQGWTEAFF. For the CDR3, the DNA is TGCGCCAGCAGCTCCGGACAGGGTTGGACTGAAGCTTTCTTT.